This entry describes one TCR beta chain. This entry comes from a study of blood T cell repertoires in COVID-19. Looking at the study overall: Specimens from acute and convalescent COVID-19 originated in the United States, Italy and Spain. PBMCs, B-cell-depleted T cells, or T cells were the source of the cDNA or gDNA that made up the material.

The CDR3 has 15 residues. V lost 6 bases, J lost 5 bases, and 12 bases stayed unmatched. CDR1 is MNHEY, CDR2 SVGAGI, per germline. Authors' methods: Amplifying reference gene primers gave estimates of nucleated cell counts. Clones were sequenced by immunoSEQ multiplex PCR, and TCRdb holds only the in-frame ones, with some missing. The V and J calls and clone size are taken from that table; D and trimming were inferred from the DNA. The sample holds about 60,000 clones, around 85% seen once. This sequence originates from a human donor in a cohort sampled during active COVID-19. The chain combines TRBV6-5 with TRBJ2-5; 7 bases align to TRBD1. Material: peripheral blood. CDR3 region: CASSLRQGGWETQYF. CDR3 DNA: TGTGCCAGCAGCCTTAGACAGGGCGGATGGGAGACCCAGTACTTC.